Below, 30 T cell receptor beta chains from the same sample are listed, as sequenced in a study of PD-1 blockade in classical Hodgkin lymphoma. Specified time point: cycle 4 day 1 (C4D1), after six to seven weeks of nivolumab. All patients relapsed after autologous stem cell transplantation, and brentuximab vedotin exposure varied. Method: immunoSEQ multiplex PCR; TCRdb's copy keeps in-frame clones and lacks some. The sample holds about 96,000 clones, around 93% seen once. The source material was peripheral blood mononuclear cells (PBMCs), sampled before the fourth cycle of nivolumab. The receptors were sampled from a human donor with classical Hodgkin lymphoma.

This chain connects TRBV5-6 to TRBJ2-7; TRBD1 might be the D (7 bases). Trimming removed 0 bases at V and 6 bases at J, with 13 bases between. Germline CDR1 SGHDT, CDR2 YYEEEE. The length of the CDR3 is 14 residues. The CDR3 DNA sequence: TGTGCCAGCAGCTTGGTGGGGGGACAGATCGAGCAGTACTTC. It encodes CASSLVGGQIEQYF.

V usage is TRBV27 and J usage is TRBJ1-2; D is uncertain. Germline loops: CDR1 MNHEY, CDR2 SMNVEV (reference sequence). Deletions cut 2 bases from V and 5 bases from J, with 24 bases between. The CDR3 has 18 amino acids. CDR3 region: CASSLPTNLGIALYGYTF. The CDR3 region has the DNA TGTGCCAGCAGTTTACCGACCAATTTAGGGATTGCCCTGTATGGCTACACCTTC.

The chain uses TRBV28 and TRBJ1-2; D gene uncertain. Germline loops: CDR1 MDHEN, CDR2 SYDVKM. CDR3 length: 15 amino acids. The V end lost 2 bases, the J end lost 7 bases, and 17 bases lay between the germline ends. The chain's CDR3 is CASSLTPLSTFGYTF. The CDR3 DNA follows: TGTGCCAGCAGTTTAACCCCCCTCAGCACATTTGGCTACACCTTC.

The chain has TRBV6-1 and TRBJ2-7; 8 nucleotides align to TRBD1. Germline loops: CDR1 MNHNS, CDR2 SASEGT. V was clipped by 6 bases and J by 0 bases; unmatched bases: 4. The CDR3 spans 14 residues. The CDR3 DNA sequence: TGTGCCAGCAGAGGGGGACAGGACTCCTACGAGCAGTACTTC. Translated: CASRGGQDSYEQYF.

This clone was picked up one time. This sequence joins TRBV5-6 and TRBJ1-1, with a tentative D call TRBD1 (5 bases). Deletions cut 4 bases from V and 1 base from J, with 14 bases between. CDR3 length: 15 residues. The V gene's germline CDR1 is SGHDT and CDR2 YYEEEE. The CDR3 DNA follows: TGTGCCAGCAGCCGCTTGAGGCAGGGGAACACTGAAGCTTTCTTT. Its protein is CASSRLRQGNTEAFF.

The J gene is TRBJ1-5, the V gene TRBV6-5, with TRBD1 as a possible D gene (5 bases). The V end was cut by 5 bases, the J end by 0 bases, with 11 bases between. Germline CDR1 is MNHEY and CDR2 is SVGAGI. This CDR3 has 15 residues. CDR3 sequence (DNA): TGTGCCAGCAGTGCCTTGGGGGTTAGCAATCAGCCCCAGCATTTT. Its protein product is CASSALGVSNQPQHF.

This clone was observed once. The V gene is TRBV7-9, the J gene TRBJ2-7, with 7 nucleotides matching TRBD2. There are 15 residues in the CDR3. Trimming at V came to 1 base and at J to 4 bases, leaving 7 bases not matched to a gene. Looked up from germline, CDR1 is SEHNR and CDR2 is FQNEAQ (reference sequence). The CDR3 nucleotides read TGTGCCAGCAGCTTAGGGTGGGGGGGAACTTACGAGCAGTACTTC. Translating gives CASSLGWGGTYEQYF.

The chain carries TRBV10-3 and TRBJ2-1; 14 bases are shared with TRBD2. In germline, CDR1 is ENHRY, CDR2 SYGVKD. Trimming removed 6 bases from V and 4 bases from J; junction bases left unmatched: 2. The CDR3 sequence is 15 residues long. The CDR3 sequence is CAISGTSGSYNEQFF. DNA for the CDR3: TGTGCCATCAGCGGGACTAGCGGGAGTTACAATGAGCAGTTCTTC.

V usage is TRBV27 and J usage is TRBJ1-1; D call uncertain. V was cut by 4 bases and J by 6 bases, with 21 bases left in between. Germline values: CDR1 MNHEY, CDR2 SMNVEV (reference sequence). The CDR3 is 16 amino acids. As DNA, the CDR3 is TGTGCCAGCAGTTCCCCGCTGTCCGTGGGCTACCCTGAAGCTTTCTTT. Translation: CASSSPLSVGYPEAFF.

The rearrangement links TRBV6-4 to TRBJ2-1, with D possibly matching TRBD2 (7 bases). This CDR3 is 13 amino acids long. CDR1 MRHNA and CDR2 SNTAGT come from the germline V gene. CDR3 sequence (DNA): TGTGCTACCTCAGCGGGACACTACAATGAGCAGTTCTTC. This sequence encodes CATSAGHYNEQFF.

The chain joins TRBV5-1 to TRBJ2-3, with D hard to call. The CDR3 has 14 residues. The germline V and J ends were trimmed by 3 bases and 0 bases, with 8 bases remaining between them. The germline CDR1 and CDR2 sequences are SGHRS and YFSETQ. The CDR3 coding sequence is TGCGCCAGCAGCTCGGACCAGAGCACAGATACGCAGTATTTT. Translated, it gives CASSSDQSTDTQYF.

This chain uses TRBV27 with TRBJ2-7; D unclear. The CDR3 is made up of 11 amino acids. Per the germline V gene, CDR1 is MNHEY and CDR2 is SMNVEV (reference sequence). With 4 bases removed from V and 4 bases from J, the gap between germline ends came to 5 bases. This chain's CDR3 is CASSSMYEQYF. DNA of the CDR3: TGTGCCAGCAGTTCTATGTACGAGCAGTACTTC.

This clone was counted between two and nine times. The J gene is TRBJ2-2, the V gene TRBV29-1, with D possibly TRBD1 on 6 matching bases. Germline CDR1 is SQVTM and CDR2 is ANQGSEA. There are 14 residues in the CDR3. V shed 3 bases and J shed 4 bases, with 12 bases lying between them. The CDR3 loop is CSVDLTGATGELFF. The CDR3 DNA reads TGCAGCGTTGATCTGACAGGTGCCACCGGGGAGCTGTTTTTT.

In DNA, the CDR3 is TGTGCCAGCAGTTACGGGCTAGCGGGGAACAATGAGCAGTTCTTC. This codes for CASSYGLAGNNEQFF. The chain uses TRBV6-5 and TRBJ2-1; 9 nucleotides agree with TRBD2. V lost 2 bases, J lost 5 bases, and 4 bases stayed unmatched. The CDR3 extends over 15 amino acids. Germline CDR1 MNHEY, CDR2 SVGAGI.

The chain couples TRBV10-3 to TRBJ2-7; D is perhaps TRBD1 (6 bases). In germline, CDR1 is ENHRY, CDR2 SYGVKD. Trimming left V 0 bases short and J 7 bases short, with 16 bases between. The CDR3 is 15 residues long. The CDR3: CAISESGPGVREQYF. CDR3 sequence (DNA): TGTGCCATCAGTGAGTCTGGGCCAGGGGTGAGGGAGCAGTACTTC.

The chain employs TRBV6-1 and TRBJ2-3; TRBD2 agrees at 9 bases. Trimming cost V 7 bases and J 4 bases; bases outside gene matches: 6. This CDR3 spans 14 amino acids. The germline CDR1 and CDR2 sequences are MNHNS and SASEGT. The CDR3 region is CASTASGTSDTQYF. Here the CDR3 DNA reads TGTGCCAGCACGGCTAGCGGGACGTCAGATACGCAGTATTTT.

This clone has more than one count but fewer than ten. The gene calls are TRBV15 and TRBJ2-1, with D uncertain. Germline V gene sequence: CDR1 LNHNV, CDR2 YYDKDF (reference sequence). Trimming left V 1 base short and J 7 bases short, with 11 bases between. The CDR3 contains 14 residues. The CDR3 bases are TGTGCCACCAGCAGAGTACGGGTAGGGAATGAGCAGTTCTTC. It codes for CATSRVRVGNEQFF.

The chain joins TRBV6-1 to TRBJ1-2, with D tentatively TRBD1 (5 bases). Germline loops: CDR1 MNHNS, CDR2 SASEGT. The ends were cut back, 1 base at V and 4 bases at J, with 10 bases in the middle. This CDR3 is 14 amino acids long. CDR3 loop: CASSEVGAFYGYTF. The CDR3 coding sequence is TGTGCCAGCAGTGAAGTTGGGGCCTTCTATGGCTACACCTTC.

CDR3 nucleotide sequence: TGCGCCAGCAGCTTGGGGGCAGGGAATGTGGAACTGTTTTTT. Translation gives CASSLGAGNVELFF. The gene calls are TRBV5-1 and TRBJ1-4; the D gene is possibly TRBD1 (5 bases). With 0 bases removed from V and 12 bases from J, the gap between germline ends came to 15 bases. CDR3 length: 14 amino acids. CDR1 SGHRS and CDR2 YFSETQ come from the germline V gene.

The chain has TRBV5-1 and TRBJ2-1; 8 bases are shared with TRBD1. Trimming cost V 4 bases and J 3 bases; bases outside gene matches: 6. The CDR3 consists of 15 residues. CDR1 is SGHRS and CDR2 is YFSETQ in the germline V gene. CDR3 amino acids: CASSTDRDLYNEQFF. As DNA, the CDR3 is TGCGCCAGCAGCACGGACAGGGATCTCTACAATGAGCAGTTCTTC.

V usage is TRBV5-1 and J usage is TRBJ1-1; 10 bases agree with TRBD1. Germline loops: CDR1 SGHRS, CDR2 YFSETQ. The V segment lost 3 bases and the J segment 3 bases; nucleotides outside the gene matches: 14. The length of the CDR3 is 18 residues. In DNA, the CDR3 is TGCGCCAGCAGCTCATTCCGGGACAGGGGCCACGGGGACACTGAAGCTTTCTTT. Its translation is CASSSFRDRGHGDTEAFF.

The CDR3 bases are TGTGCCAGCGGGGGGACTGAAGCTTTCTTT. It specifies CASGGTEAFF. The rearrangement uses TRBV25-1 and TRBJ1-1; tentative D call: TRBD1 (5 bases). This CDR3 region has 10 residues. Trimming cost V 8 bases and J 5 bases, with 6 bases left between them. Germline lookup yields CDR1 MGHDK and CDR2 SYGVNS.

The J gene is TRBJ2-2, the V gene TRBV11-2; D assignment may be TRBD1 or TRBD2 (5 bases each). In germline, CDR1 is SGHAT, CDR2 FQNNGV. The V end lost 0 bases, the J end lost 7 bases, and 9 bases lay between the germline ends. This CDR3 comprises 14 residues. In DNA, the CDR3 is TGTGCCAGCAGCTTAGAGAGGGGAATCGGGGAGCTGTTTTTT. Translation: CASSLERGIGELFF.

This clone was recorded only once. The chain couples TRBV7-9 to TRBJ2-1, with TRBD2 matching 9 bases. Losses at the gene ends were 4 bases for V and 8 bases for J; bases not matched to a gene: 9. The CDR3 extends over 15 amino acids. Per germline, CDR1 SEHNR and CDR2 FQNEAQ (reference sequence). The DNA of the CDR3 is TGTGCCAGCAGCTATAGCGGGAGTTTAGCGGATGAGCAGTTCTTC. Protein sequence: CASSYSGSLADEQFF.

This chain links TRBV5-6 with TRBJ2-2; TRBD1 agrees at 9 bases. The CDR3 has 16 amino acids. Per the germline V gene, CDR1 is SGHDT and CDR2 is YYEEEE. The V gene end was trimmed by 0 bases and the J gene end by 4 bases; junction bases not matched to a gene: 4. The CDR3 bases are TGTGCCAGCAGCTTGGAGACAGGGGGACCCACCGGGGAGCTGTTTTTT. This sequence encodes CASSLETGGPTGELFF.

Points on this clone: One junction end does not reproduce the germline sequence, and a read error may be involved. The CDR3 DNA sequence: TGTGCCAGCAGGGTAGGAGCTTCCGGGGAGCTGTTTTTT. This codes for CASRVGASGELFF. This sequence joins TRBV9 and TRBJ2-2; D not certain. Germline CDR1 SGDLS, CDR2 YYNGEE. The CDR3 spans 13 residues.

The V call is TRBV11-2, the J call TRBJ2-7, with 7 bases that match TRBD1. Germline V gene data show CDR1 as SGHAT and CDR2 as FQNNGV. This CDR3 has 13 amino acids. Losses at the gene ends were 4 bases for V and 4 bases for J; bases not matched to a gene: 4. The CDR3 loop reads CASSYRGSYEQYF. CDR3 bases: TGTGCCAGCAGCTACAGGGGTTCGTACGAGCAGTACTTC. The whole variable domain, filled in from reference TRBV11-2 and TRBJ2-7, reads EAGVAQSPRYKIIEKRQSVAFWCNPISGHATLYWYQQILGQGPKLLIQFQNNGVVDDSQLPKDRFSAERLKGVDSTLKIQPAKLEDSAVYLCASSYRGSYEQYFGPGTRLTVT.

The V call is TRBV4-1, the J call TRBJ1-1; no clear D. CDR3 length equals 15 residues. Per germline, CDR1 MGHRA and CDR2 YSYEKL. V lost 4 bases to trimming and J lost 3 bases, with 15 bases between them. This CDR3 reads CASSRGPSGDTEAFF. CDR3 DNA: TGCGCCAGCAGCCGCGGGCCCAGCGGGGACACTGAAGCTTTCTTT.

The V call is TRBV4-1, the J call TRBJ1-3; unclear D gene. There are 15 residues in the CDR3. V gave up 5 bases and J gave up 4 bases, with 15 bases separating them. The germline CDR1 and CDR2 sequences are MGHRA and YSYEKL. This CDR3 is CASSVFGPTGNTIYF. In DNA, the CDR3 is TGCGCCAGCAGCGTTTTTGGCCCCACGGGAAACACCATATATTTT.

This sequence joins TRBV6-5 and TRBJ2-7, with no clear D. The CDR3 totals 15 residues. Germline V lookup: CDR1 MNHEY, CDR2 SVGAGI. V was shortened by 6 bases and J by 3 bases, with 18 bases between the two germline ends. In DNA form, the CDR3 reads TGTGCCAGCAGCCCGGCTAGACTTTATTACTACGAGCAGTACTTC. Translating gives CASSPARLYYYEQYF.